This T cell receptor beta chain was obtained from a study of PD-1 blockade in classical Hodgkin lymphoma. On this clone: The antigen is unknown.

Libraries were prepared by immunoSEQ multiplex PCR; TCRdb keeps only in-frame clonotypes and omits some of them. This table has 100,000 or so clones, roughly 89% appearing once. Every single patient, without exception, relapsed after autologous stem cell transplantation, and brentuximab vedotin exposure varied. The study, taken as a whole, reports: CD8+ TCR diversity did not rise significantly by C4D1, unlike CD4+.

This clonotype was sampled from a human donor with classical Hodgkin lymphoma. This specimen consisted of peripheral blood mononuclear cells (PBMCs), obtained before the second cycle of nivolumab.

The CDR3 sequence is CASTRIYRGRNQPQHF. The CDR3 nucleotides are TGTGCCAGCACCCGAATTTACAGGGGTCGGAATCAGCCCCAGCATTTT. V and J are TRBV28 and TRBJ1-5, with 7 bases lining up with TRBD1. The CDR3 is made up of 16 amino acids. Germline trimming cut 7 bases from V and 4 bases from J; bases unmatched to any gene: 13. Looked up from germline, CDR1 is MDHEN and CDR2 is SYDVKM.